The sequence of this T cell receptor (beta chain) was determined in a study of blood T cell repertoires in COVID-19. About the study: The United States, Italy and Spain were the sources of the acute and convalescent COVID-19 samples. Nucleic acid was either cDNA or gDNA, and it came from T cells, B-cell-depleted T cells, or PBMCs.

Authors' analysis steps: The authors estimated nucleated cell counts from reference gene primer amplification. Some clones are missing from TCRdb's copy, which holds only in-frame ones; the method was immunoSEQ multiplex PCR. V and J calls and clone size are as listed in that table; D and trimming were resolved from the DNA. This sample yields roughly 110,000 clones, of which approximately 85% are seen a single time; around 3.4% belongs to the top ten. CDR1 and CDR2 (germline): MNHNY, SVGAGI (reference sequence). This CDR3 has 15 residues. The ends were cut back, 1 base at V and 3 bases at J, with 13 bases in the middle.

What was sequenced was peripheral blood. The clonotype comes from a man aged 40-49 years with acute or convalescent COVID-19. The chain joins TRBV6-6 to TRBJ2-7, with a weak D call TRBD2 (5 bases). CDR3 protein: CASSYFGLKSYEQYF. For the CDR3, the DNA is TGTGCCAGCAGTTACTTCGGACTGAAGAGCTACGAGCAGTACTTC.